This entry lists 25 T cell receptor beta chains sequenced from one sample in a study of OX40 agonist ivuxolimab in advanced cancers. Assay used: immunoSEQ multiplex PCR; TCRdb lists only in-frame clones, some missing. Among some 90,000 clones listed, around 90% were seen once. Sequencing used CD4+ or CD8+ T cells sorted from blood, obtained in a trial of the OX40 agonist ivuxolimab. These receptors all stem from an adult with an advanced solid tumor such as melanoma, head and neck, liver or kidney cancer.

The chain links TRBV18 to TRBJ2-5; D gene unclear. The germline gives CDR1 KGHSH, CDR2 LQKENI. The CDR3 runs to 14 residues. V lost 1 base, J lost 1 base, and 7 bases lay in between. CDR3 region: CASSPRGSQETQYF. CDR3 coding DNA: TGTGCCAGCTCACCACGAGGCAGCCAAGAGACCCAGTACTTC.

The chain joins TRBV11-2 to TRBJ2-1; 9 bases map to TRBD2. This CDR3 region has 17 residues. V lost 2 bases to trimming and J lost 6 bases; unmatched junction nucleotides: 11. From germline, CDR1 is SGHAT and CDR2 FQNNGV. In DNA form, the CDR3 reads TGTGCCAGCAGCTTAAACATCCAGGCGGGAGGGAGCAATGAGCAGTTCTTC. Translation: CASSLNIQAGGSNEQFF.

The chain employs TRBV28 and TRBJ1-5, with 9 nucleotides matching TRBD1. Germline CDR1 is MDHEN and CDR2 is SYDVKM. This CDR3 contains 15 residues. J lost 4 bases, V lost 3 bases, and 4 bases had no gene match. The CDR3, as DNA: TGTGCCAGCAGTTTGGGACAGGGCGGAAATCAGCCCCAGCATTTT. Its protein is CASSLGQGGNQPQHF. The full variable domain, its missing parts supplied by reference TRBV28 and TRBJ1-5, is DVKVTQSSRYLVKRTGEKVFLECVQDMDHENMFWYRQDPGLGLRLIYFSYDVKMKEKGDIPEGYSVSREKKERFSLILESASTNQTSMYLCASSLGQGGNQPQHFGDGTRLSIL.

The chain uses TRBV7-3 and TRBJ1-5; 7 bases agree with TRBD1. This CDR3 has 16 residues. Germline V gene sequence: CDR1 SGHTA, CDR2 FQGTGA. V trimming: 0 bases; J trimming: 7 bases; junction bases outside the gene matches: 9. CDR3 sequence: CASSLTPDRPRQPQHF. The CDR3, as DNA: TGTGCCAGCAGCTTAACCCCGGACAGGCCGCGCCAGCCCCAGCATTTT.

V usage is TRBV4-2 and J usage is TRBJ2-1; 11 bases fit TRBD2. Germline V gene data show CDR1 as LGHNA and CDR2 as YNFKEQ. The CDR3 is 15 residues long. V shed 2 bases, J shed 8 bases, and the junction held 5 bases outside the gene matches. CDR3 nucleotides: TGTGCCAGCAGCCAACCTACACTAGCGGGAGATGAGCAGTTCTTC. Its translation: CASSQPTLAGDEQFF.

The V call is TRBV6-6, the J call TRBJ2-6; D not resolved. CDR3 length: 13 amino acids. Trimming left V 8 bases short and J 0 bases short, with 5 bases between. Germline-derived CDR1 and CDR2 are MNHNY and SVGAGI (reference sequence). The CDR3 protein is CASADSGANVLTF. For the CDR3, the DNA is TGTGCCAGCGCGGACTCTGGGGCCAACGTCCTGACTTTC.

The chain recombines TRBV19 with TRBJ1-4; no definite D call. This CDR3 spans 13 amino acids. Trimming stripped 5 bases from V and 7 bases from J, with 11 bases between. Germline V gene data show CDR1 as LNHDA and CDR2 as SQIVND (reference sequence). The CDR3 spells CASSLGFSEKLFF. In DNA, the CDR3 is TGTGCCAGTAGTCTGGGTTTTAGTGAAAAACTGTTTTTT.

This chain connects TRBV27 to TRBJ2-2; maybe TRBD1 (6 bases). The CDR3 extends over 15 amino acids. The V gene lost 7 bases and the J gene lost 3 bases, with 15 bases spanning the gap. Germline V CDR1 and CDR2: MNHEY, SMNVEV (reference sequence). CDR3 sequence (DNA): TGTGCCAGCAATAATCAGGGGCTCGACACCGGGGAGCTGTTTTTT. It codes for CASNNQGLDTGELFF.

The V and J genes are TRBV5-1 and TRBJ2-2, with unresolved D. Per the germline V gene, CDR1 is SGHRS and CDR2 is YFSETQ. The V end was cut by 2 bases, the J end by 5 bases, with 16 bases between. CDR3 length equals 16 residues. The CDR3 nucleotides are TGCGCCAGCAGCTTAAGGGCGACTGCCATAACCGGGGAGCTGTTTTTT. Translating it yields CASSLRATAITGELFF.

The gene calls are TRBV4-3 and TRBJ2-1; TRBD2 matches 7 bases. Germline-derived CDR1 and CDR2 are LGHNA and YSLEER. J was trimmed by 4 bases and V by 0 bases; bases with no gene match: 6. This CDR3 has 16 residues. The CDR3 reads CASSQDRAGVYNEQFF. CDR3 bases: TGCGCCAGCAGCCAAGATAGGGCGGGAGTTTACAATGAGCAGTTCTTC.

The J gene is TRBJ2-7, the V gene TRBV7-8; the D gene is possibly TRBD1 (5 bases). Trimming took 0 bases from V and 3 from J, leaving 12 bases between them. CDR1 is SGHVS, CDR2 FQNEAQ, per germline. The CDR3 sequence is 15 residues long. Here the CDR3 reads CASSLAAGPVYEQYF. The DNA of the CDR3 is TGTGCCAGCAGCTTAGCGGCAGGGCCCGTCTACGAGCAGTACTTC.

The chain joins TRBV28 to TRBJ2-2; 11 bases fit TRBD2. The CDR3 covers 16 residues. The germline gives CDR1 MDHEN, CDR2 SYDVKM. V was pared by 9 bases and J by 5 bases, with 11 bases of the junction left unmatched. In DNA form, the CDR3 reads TGTGCCAGTGAGGGGACTAGCGGTCGGGAGACCGGGGAGCTGTTTTTT. Translation: CASEGTSGRETGELFF.

The gene calls are TRBV7-2 and TRBJ1-6, with D perhaps matching TRBD1 (6 bases). Germline loops: CDR1 SGHTA, CDR2 FQGNSA. The ends were cut back, 5 bases at V and 5 bases at J, with 13 bases in the middle. The CDR3 consists of 15 residues. CDR3: CASSLTGTNNSPLHF. The CDR3 nucleotides are TGTGCCAGCAGCCTAACCGGGACAAATAATTCACCCCTCCACTTT.

The V call is TRBV30, the J call TRBJ2-1; 13 bases are a match to TRBD2. The CDR3 is 15 amino acids. Looked up from germline, CDR1 is GTSNPN and CDR2 is SVGIG (reference sequence). The junction had 6 bases not matched to a gene; V was cut back by 1 base and J by 9 bases. The CDR3 loop is CAWSGLAGGRGEQFF. In DNA, the CDR3 is TGTGCCTGGAGTGGACTAGCGGGAGGACGGGGTGAGCAGTTCTTC.

The CDR3 DNA follows: TGCGCCAGCAGCCCAAGGGACTACACACCGCCCCACTACGAGCAGTACTTC. Translating it yields CASSPRDYTPPHYEQYF. V is TRBV5-1 and J is TRBJ2-5; 7 bases fit TRBD2. The DNA matches TRBJ2-7 better at its end, which makes the J call doubtful. Germline CDR1 reads SGHRS; CDR2 reads YFSETQ. This CDR3 spans 17 amino acids.

This clone was recorded only once. The chain carries TRBV7-2 and TRBJ1-5; D gene uncertain. The CDR3 length is 15 residues. CDR1 and CDR2 from the germline V gene are SGHTA and FQGNSA. The ends were cut back, 2 bases at V and 0 bases at J, with 8 bases in the middle. Here the CDR3 DNA reads TGTGCCAGCAGCTTAAGCCGCATTAGCAATCAGCCCCAGCATTTT. As protein: CASSLSRISNQPQHF.

The J gene is TRBJ2-1, the V gene TRBV30, with D unresolved. Germline CDR1 reads GTSNPN; CDR2 reads SVGIG (reference sequence). The CDR3 runs 14 residues. Trimming took 1 base from V and 9 from J, leaving 16 bases between them. The CDR3 region has the DNA TGTGCCTGGAGTGCCCCCGACGTGTTCGGTGAGCAGTTCTTC. This translates into CAWSAPDVFGEQFF.

The chain is built from TRBV6-1 and TRBJ1-5, with D perhaps matching TRBD1 (5 bases). Trimming removed 7 bases from V and 1 base from J, with 14 bases in between. CDR1 and CDR2 from the germline V gene are MNHNS and SASEGT. The CDR3 has 15 residues. For the CDR3, the DNA is TGTGCCAGCAAACCCCGGGGGGGGAGCAATCAGCCCCAGCATTTT. It codes for CASKPRGGSNQPQHF.

The rearrangement uses TRBV5-4 and TRBJ2-2; 7 nucleotides align to TRBD2. The CDR3 has 16 amino acids. V lost 5 bases and J lost 0; bases outside the gene matches: 7. The germline gives CDR1 SGHNT, CDR2 YYREEE (reference sequence). The CDR3 region has the DNA TGTGCCAGCAGGCGAACGGCGGGAGCGAACACCGGGGAGCTGTTTTTT. This codes for CASRRTAGANTGELFF.

The chain combines TRBV11-2 with TRBJ2-2; D is unclear. This CDR3 is 16 amino acids long. Trimming pared 5 bases from V and 4 bases from J, leaving 17 bases between. Germline-derived CDR1 and CDR2 are SGHAT and FQNNGV. CDR3 DNA sequence: TGTGCCAGCAGCCTATGGGTCCCGGGCGGCACCGGGGAGCTGTTTTTT. Translating gives CASSLWVPGGTGELFF. Using reference TRBV11-2 and TRBJ2-2 for the parts outside the CDR3, the full variable domain is EAGVAQSPRYKIIEKRQSVAFWCNPISGHATLYWYQQILGQGPKLLIQFQNNGVVDDSQLPKDRFSAERLKGVDSTLKIQPAKLEDSAVYLCASSLWVPGGTGELFFGEGSRLTVL.

The rearrangement links TRBV4-3 to TRBJ2-3, with D hard to call. CDR1 and CDR2 from the germline V gene are LGHNA and YSLEER. The V end was cut by 4 bases, the J end by 2 bases, with 7 bases between. CDR3 length: 13 residues. This chain's CDR3 is CASSRAFTDTQYF. The CDR3 DNA reads TGCGCCAGCAGCCGGGCCTTCACAGATACGCAGTATTTT.

This chain uses TRBV5-1 with TRBJ2-1; D could derive from TRBD1 or TRBD2 (5 bases each). Germline V lookup: CDR1 SGHRS, CDR2 YFSETQ. This CDR3 is 13 amino acids long. Trimming pared 4 bases from V and 6 bases from J, leaving 11 bases between. CDR3 region: CASSGTQRNEQFF. CDR3 sequence (DNA): TGCGCCAGCAGCGGGACCCAGCGCAATGAGCAGTTCTTC.

With regard to this clone: Other DNA sequences within the sample encode an identical CDR3. CDR3 sequence: CASSLGQGARETQYF. The CDR3 nucleotides read TGTGCCAGCAGCTTAGGGCAGGGGGCGAGAGAGACCCAGTACTTC. The chain is built from TRBV7-2 and TRBJ2-5; TRBD1 aligns across 8 bases. The CDR3 has 15 residues. CDR1 and CDR2 from the germline V gene are SGHTA and FQGNSA. V lost 1 base, J lost 4 bases, and 5 bases stayed unmatched.

The chain is built from TRBV29-1 and TRBJ1-1; D unclear. CDR1 and CDR2 from the germline V gene are SQVTM and ANQGSEA. CDR3 length: 13 amino acids. Deletions cut 6 bases from V and 4 bases from J, with 15 bases between. This CDR3 is CSVGTSSGTEAFF. In nucleotides, the CDR3 is TGCAGCGTCGGAACATCATCGGGCACTGAAGCTTTCTTT.

The chain is built from TRBV5-1 and TRBJ1-5; D is uncertain. This CDR3 comprises 15 residues. Germline V lookup: CDR1 SGHRS, CDR2 YFSETQ. Deletions cut 0 bases from V and 1 base from J, with 8 bases between. CDR3 region: CASSLEGPSNQPQHF. Here the CDR3 DNA reads TGCGCCAGCAGCTTGGAGGGTCCAAGCAATCAGCCCCAGCATTTT.